The 8 T cell receptor beta chains listed next were all sequenced from one sample in a study of beta chain features in type 1 diabetes. What was sequenced were expressed TCRB transcripts, since all of the isolated RNA had been reverse transcribed. Assay: immunoSEQ multiplex PCR; the TCRdb copy retains only in-frame clones and omits some. The sample lists hundreds of thousands of clones, approximately 30% occurring once. The sequencing input was naive CD4+ T cells from blood. The receptors here all came from a man aged 18 to 29 in good health.

This clone was recorded a few times. This sequence joins TRBV29-1 and TRBJ1-1, with D unresolved. The germline V gene has CDR1 SQVTM and CDR2 ANQGSEA. Between the trimmed V and J ends, which lost 6 bases and 0 bases, there was a span of 14 bases. CDR3 length: 14 amino acids. This chain's CDR3 is CSVLPHNLNTEAFF. The CDR3 region has the DNA TGCAGCGTCCTCCCACACAACCTGAACACTGAAGCTTTCTTT.

The rearrangement uses TRBV7-2 and TRBJ2-3; either TRBD1 or TRBD2 may supply D (6 bases each). Trimming shortened V by 5 bases and J by 4 bases, and 13 bases separated the two germline ends. CDR3 length equals 14 residues. Germline V lookup: CDR1 SGHTA, CDR2 FQGNSA. CDR3 loop: CASSARGAADTQYF. CDR3 bases: TGTGCCAGCAGCGCAAGGGGGGCCGCAGATACGCAGTATTTT. The full variable domain, rest sourced from reference TRBV7-2 and TRBJ2-3, is GAGVSQSPSNKVTEKGKDVELRCDPISGHTALYWYRQSLGQGLEFLIYFQGNSAPDKSGLPSDRFSAERTGGSVSTLTIQRTQQEDSAVYLCASSARGAADTQYFGPGTRLTVL.

In its sample, this clone was seen once. V gene TRBV6-5 combines with J gene TRBJ2-3; no clear D. Trimming left V 4 bases short and J 0 bases short, with 14 bases between. Germline V gene data show CDR1 as MNHEY and CDR2 as SVGAGI. The CDR3 sequence is 16 residues long. In nucleotides, the CDR3 is TGTGCCAGCAGTTCTACCCCGGGTCATAGCACAGATACGCAGTATTTT. Translated: CASSSTPGHSTDTQYF.

The V gene is TRBV29-1, the J gene TRBJ1-1, with no clear D. The V end was cut by 6 bases, the J end by 2 bases, with 13 bases between. Germline values: CDR1 SQVTM, CDR2 ANQGSEA. The CDR3 consists of 13 residues. DNA for the CDR3: TGCAGCGTGAAACCCCCCGGTAACACTGAAGCTTTCTTT. It codes for CSVKPPGNTEAFF. Together with reference TRBV29-1 and TRBJ1-1, the CDR3 gives the full variable domain: SAVISQKPSRDICQRGTSLTIQCQVDSQVTMMFWYRQQPGQSLTLIATANQGSEATYESGFVIDKFPISRPNLTFSTLTVSNMSPEDSSIYLCSVKPPGNTEAFFGQGTRLTVV.

This chain uses TRBV7-8 with TRBJ2-5, with 12 positions matching TRBD2. CDR3 length equals 16 residues. After removal of 3 bases from V and 3 bases from J, the junction contained 5 bases not matched to a gene. The germline gives CDR1 SGHVS, CDR2 FQNEAQ. The CDR3 DNA follows: TGTGCCAGCAGCTTCCTAGCGGGAGGGAGGGAAGAGACCCAGTACTTC. Protein product: CASSFLAGGREETQYF.

This clone was observed a handful of times. The chain uses TRBV10-3 and TRBJ2-5; TRBD1 agrees at 7 bases. Germline V gene sequence: CDR1 ENHRY, CDR2 SYGVKD. V was clipped by 4 bases and J by 1 base; unmatched bases: 3. CDR3 length: 14 amino acids. The CDR3 bases are TGTGCCATCAGTGTCCGGACAGGCCAAGAGACCCAGTACTTC. It codes for CAISVRTGQETQYF.

In this sample, this clone turned up a few times. The V gene is TRBV4-1, the J gene TRBJ2-1; no reliable D call. V was shortened by 0 bases and J by 5 bases, with 8 bases between the two germline ends. In germline, CDR1 is MGHRA, CDR2 YSYEKL. The CDR3 covers 14 residues. This CDR3 reads CASSQDSSHNEQFF. CDR3 in DNA: TGCGCCAGCAGCCAAGATAGCTCGCACAATGAGCAGTTCTTC.

This chain uses TRBV20-1 with TRBJ2-3; unclear D gene. This CDR3 is built from 11 residues. Trimming cost V 5 bases and J 4 bases, with 7 bases left between them. Germline assignment: CDR1 DFQATT and CDR2 SNEGSKA (reference sequence). In DNA form, the CDR3 reads TGCAGTGCTCTCATGGCAGATACGCAGTATTTT. Its protein is CSALMADTQYF.